This T cell receptor (beta chain) was recorded in a study of siplizumab effects on memory and regulatory T cells (dated 2019 in TCRdb). Study-wide context: The study looked at the effect of siplizumab, an anti-CD2 antibody, on alloreactive T-cell subsets in allogeneic mixed lymphocyte reactions made from human PBMCs. Overall study results and their limits: Among mappable alloreactive CD4+ clones, the Treg-derived fraction averaged around 63% with siplizumab versus 26.9% in control reactions. A naive or memory phenotype could not be assigned to roughly 75-97% of proliferating CD4+ or CD8+ clones. The suppressive function of proliferating Tregs from siplizumab cultures was not functionally confirmed. Because sequences at frequencies below about 10^-5 were poorly captured, only a minor fraction of alloreactive clones could be mapped back to unstimulated subsets. Compared with memory T cells, unstimulated naive T cells appeared more diverse, and naive cells seemed to make a substantial contribution to the alloresponse. Siplizumab significantly lowered the cumulative frequency of alloreactive sequences that could be traced to unstimulated CD4+ memory T cells.

Sorted unstimulated T cells, along with proliferating T cells recovered from mixed lymphocyte reactions, underwent TCRbeta CDR3 sequencing. Fresh whole blood from fewer than twelve HLA-typed healthy donors was used to isolate PBMCs. With respect to this clone: Its antigen specificity is not known. No much larger clone is present one base from it, and per-base qualities are unavailable.

The library came from the immunoSEQ multiplex PCR assay. The deep sequencing platform assayed about 10^5 TCR templates per sample. Genomic DNA extracted from sorted T cells was the material used for TCRbeta CDR3 sequencing. The authors processed their data as follows. The R programming language was used for clonal analysis of TCRbeta CDR3 data. Comparing unstimulated samples against CFSE-low samples taken after the reaction was how alloreactive CD4+ and CD8+ clones were defined. Alloreactive CD4+ clones were assigned to regulatory or non-regulatory origin by matching sequences to sorted unstimulated Treg and non-Treg repertoires. As stored in TCRdb, this immuneACCESS dataset retains in-frame rearrangements with V and J assigned. A fraction of the clones does not appear; measured against another copy, unresolved V genes explain less than half of the discrepancy, and the remainder lacks a known reason. The D gene and trimming were derived from the DNA, and the V and J assignments and clone size from that table. In this sample the table shows about 110,000 clones, approximately 94% of which occur a single time. 0.32% of the sample belongs to the ten largest clones.

The germline V gene (reference sequence) provides CDR1 GTSNPN and CDR2 SVGIG. The CDR3, cysteine through phenylalanine, is 13 amino acids long. The CDR3 DNA has 39 bases and is translated from base 1. The germline V and J ends show losses of 3 bases and 4 bases respectively, and no gene match explains 3 bases of the junction. This chain joins TRBV30 to TRBJ2-1; 7 of the junction bases match TRBD2. The sequenced sample consisted of CD4+ T cells sorted from blood. This clonotype was sampled from a human donor in good health. The CDR3 in this case is CAWSVSGYNEQFF. In nucleotide form, the sequence is TGTGCCTGGAGCGTTAGCGGGTACAATGAGCAGTTCTTC.